This T cell receptor beta chain was identified in a study of a mutant IDH1 vaccine in newly diagnosed glioma. Study-wide background: Vaccines were begun 4-6 weeks after radiotherapy alone, or with temozolomide cycles. Every participant had undergone radiotherapy, temozolomide, or both before, and most underwent both. Mean patient age was about 40 years; around 62% were male and approximately 38% female. General study results and limits: The vaccine induced immune responses, and these occurred in around 93% of patients.

Germline lookup yields CDR1 LNHDA and CDR2 SQIVND (reference sequence). V lost 6 bases and J 3 bases, leaving 6 bases between the germline ends. CDR3 length: 12 amino acids. Time point in this sample: week 5, during vaccination. Mutant IDH1 20-mer peptide, at 300 ug, made up each vaccine dose, with topical imiquimod. As regards this clone: What it binds is not known.

Sequencing was performed with immunoSEQ multiplex PCR; in TCRdb, only in-frame clones are kept and a portion is missing. The sample records over 30,000 clones, 55% to 60% being singletons. The sequences come from PBMCs, collected from a glioma patient whose treatment included an IDH1 peptide vaccine. This rearrangement joins TRBV19 to TRBJ1-3; D may be TRBD1 (6 bases). This sequence originates from a woman between 18 and 30 years old with glioma. CDR3 sequence (DNA): TGTGCCAGTAGCAGGGGTGGAAACACCATATATTTT. Amino acids: CASSRGGNTIYF.